The present T cell receptor (beta chain) was sequenced within a study of T cell responses to AZD1222 COVID-19 vaccine. Generated by immunoSEQ multiplex PCR, the TCRdb table keeps only in-frame clones and is missing some. Here the sample spans around 170,000 clones, more than 85% being singletons. This CDR3 spans 14 amino acids. Germline-derived CDR1 and CDR2 are SGHNT and YENEEA. V shed 5 bases and J 9 bases; nucleotides not matched to a gene: 6. This specimen consisted of peripheral blood, obtained on day 0 of AZD1222 vaccination. The clonotype comes from an adult in good health. V gene TRBV11-3 combines with J gene TRBJ1-6, with 8 bases aligning to TRBD1. The CDR3 is CASSPTGASSPLHF. CDR3 bases: TGTGCCAGCAGCCCGACAGGGGCGAGTTCACCCCTCCACTTT.